A single sample is the source of the 26 T cell receptor beta chains below, sequenced in a study of CD8+CD57+ T cells in acquired aplastic anemia. Researchers used genomic DNA as the template to profile TCR beta VDJ and CDR3. TCRdb processed the reads anew with MiXCR; each CDR3 protein has one entry. The table has some 170,000 distinct CDR3 sequences, more than 60% seen once. Whoever was chosen for sequencing had shown CD8+CD57+ cell expansion by flow cytometry. Sequencing was carried out using sorted CD4+, CD8+, or CD8+CD57+ T cells (not recorded which) from PBMCs. The receptors shown here come from a human donor with aplastic anemia.

This clonotype was found once. CDR3 region: CASSSQGSRSPLHF. The CDR3 nucleotides are TGTGCCAGCAGCTCTCAGGGGTCGAGGTCACCCCTCCACTTT. V usage is TRBV7-2 and J usage is TRBJ1-6; TRBD1 might be the D (6 bases). Germline lookup yields CDR1 SGHTA and CDR2 FQGNSA. The CDR3 runs 14 residues. Trimming removed 4 bases from V and 10 bases from J, with 14 bases in between. The variable domain in full, completed from reference TRBV7-2 and TRBJ1-6, reads GAGVSQSPSNKVTEKGKDVELRCDPISGHTALYWYRQSLGQGLEFLIYFQGNSAPDKSGLPSDRFSAERTGGSVSTLTIQRTQQEDSAVYLCASSSQGSRSPLHFGNGTRLTVT.

At least ten counts were recorded for this clonotype. The rearrangement joins TRBV6-5 to TRBJ1-2; a possible D gene is TRBD1 (6 bases). The CDR3 totals 14 residues. The V and J ends lost 7 bases and 1 base respectively, with 13 bases between them. The germline gives CDR1 MNHEY, CDR2 SVGAGI. DNA for the CDR3: TGTGCCAGCAACCCAGGGGCCCTTAACTATGGCTACACCTTC. Its protein product is CASNPGALNYGYTF.

V usage is TRBV2 and J usage is TRBJ2-7, with 7 bases fitting TRBD2. Trimming cost V 8 bases and J 6 bases; bases outside gene matches: 13. Germline V lookup: CDR1 SNHLY, CDR2 FYNNEI. The CDR3 has 14 amino acids. The CDR3 loop is CASSRGGEISEQYF. CDR3 DNA: TGTGCCAGCTCCCGGGGAGGGGAAATCAGCGAGCAGTACTTC.

This clonotype was observed a single time. The chain uses TRBV7-9 and TRBJ1-6; no reliable D call. Germline CDR1 SEHNR, CDR2 FQNEAQ (reference sequence). V shed 6 bases and J shed 5 bases, with 11 bases lying between them. The CDR3 totals 14 residues. CDR3 bases: TGTGCCAGCAGGGCGGAAGGGAATAATTCACCCCTCCACTTT. Its protein product is CASRAEGNNSPLHF.

This clonotype was detected ten times or more. One end of the junction varies from germline; a read error may be responsible. The chain carries TRBV20-1 and TRBJ1-1; D not certain. In germline, CDR1 is DFQATT, CDR2 SNEGSKA (reference sequence). The CDR3 has 14 residues. The CDR3 DNA reads as TGCGGTGCCCCTCTGGGGAGGGAGGTCGCTGAAGCTTTCTTT. Its translation is CGAPLGREVAEAFF.

V is TRBV10-3 and J is TRBJ2-2; D remains ambiguous. V lost 8 bases to trimming and J lost 5 bases, with 18 bases between them. CDR1 ENHRY and CDR2 SYGVKD come from the germline V gene. The CDR3 spans 15 residues. CDR3 amino acids: CAILRRSEGTGELFF. In DNA form, the CDR3 reads TGTGCCATCTTGCGGCGGAGCGAAGGGACCGGGGAGCTGTTTTTT.

The chain has TRBV7-2 and TRBJ2-7; either TRBD1 or TRBD2 may supply D (5 bases each). Germline CDR1 and CDR2: SGHTA and FQGNSA. The V end was cut by 5 bases, the J end by 1 base, with 21 bases between. The CDR3 has 17 amino acids. The CDR3 bases are TGTGCCAGCAGCCAAGATCCGGGGCGGGTGGGATCCTACGAGCAGTACTTC. Translation: CASSQDPGRVGSYEQYF.

In its sample, this clonotype was seen many times. The chain links TRBV27 to TRBJ2-7; 7 nucleotides agree with TRBD1. In germline, CDR1 is MNHEY, CDR2 SMNVEV (reference sequence). This CDR3 has 14 amino acids. Germline trimming cut 5 bases from V and 6 bases from J; bases unmatched to any gene: 10. The DNA of the CDR3 is TGTGCCAGCAGTCCGATGACAGGGTCTATCGAGCAGTACTTC. Amino acid sequence: CASSPMTGSIEQYF.

This clonotype was seen once. One end of the junction fails to match germline, which may point to a read error. The J gene is TRBJ2-1, the V gene TRBV6-4, with 9 bases that match TRBD2. This CDR3 has 15 amino acids. CDR1 and CDR2 from the germline V gene are MRHNA and SNTAGT. The CDR3: CASGPRAGGRNEQLF. The CDR3 nucleotides are TGTGCCAGCGGGCCTAGAGCGGGGGGCCGCAATGAGCAGCTCTTC.

This clonotype was detected a few times. This sequence joins TRBV19 and TRBJ1-5, with D unresolved. The CDR3 length is 13 residues. Germline V gives CDR1 LNHDA, CDR2 SQIVND (reference sequence). Trimming took off 5 bases at V and 3 bases at J, with 8 bases between the two ends. For the CDR3, the DNA is TGTGCCAGTAGTTGGGATCTCAATCAGCCCCAGCATTTT. Protein sequence: CASSWDLNQPQHF.

The chain combines TRBV20-1 with TRBJ1-1; D might be TRBD1 (6 bases). This CDR3 has 16 amino acids. Germline values: CDR1 DFQATT, CDR2 SNEGSKA (reference sequence). The V gene lost 0 bases and the J gene lost 4 bases, with 18 bases spanning the gap. DNA for the CDR3: TGCAGTGCTAGAGATATAATGGGACAAGGTCCCACTGAAGCTTTCTTT. Protein sequence: CSARDIMGQGPTEAFF.

The table lists this clonotype with many counts. This chain links TRBV24-1 with TRBJ2-5; 9 positions agree with TRBD1. V lost 1 base and J lost 5; bases outside the gene matches: 4. The CDR3 runs to 15 residues. The germline CDR1 and CDR2 sequences are KGHDR and SFDVKD. DNA for the CDR3: TGTGCCACCAGTGATTTTACAGGGGGCTGGGAGACCCAGTACTTC. It encodes CATSDFTGGWETQYF.

The chain links TRBV15 to TRBJ2-2, with D unclear. With 4 bases removed from V and 6 bases from J, the gap between germline ends came to 9 bases. Germline-derived CDR1 and CDR2 are LNHNV and YYDKDF (reference sequence). The CDR3 consists of 13 residues. The CDR3 DNA is TGTGCCACCAGCATTGTCCGGGCCGGGGAGCTGTTTTTT. Residues: CATSIVRAGELFF.

The chain couples TRBV7-3 to TRBJ1-2; 10 bases map to TRBD1. The germline CDR1 and CDR2 sequences are SGHTA and FQGTGA. The CDR3 length is 13 residues. V shed 5 bases and J 8 bases; nucleotides not matched to a gene: 5. Written as DNA, the CDR3 is TGTGCCAGCAGCATCGGGACAGGGGAAGGCTACACCTTC. This codes for CASSIGTGEGYTF.

The V call is TRBV24-1, the J call TRBJ1-2, with TRBD1 as a possible D gene (5 bases). This CDR3 contains 14 residues. Germline lookup yields CDR1 KGHDR and CDR2 SFDVKD. V was shortened by 4 bases and J by 8 bases, with 16 bases between the two germline ends. The CDR3 loop is CATSDIGGVGGYTF. DNA of the CDR3: TGTGCCACCAGTGACATCGGGGGGGTTGGCGGCTACACCTTC.

The chain has TRBV7-2 and TRBJ1-6; D is ambiguous. Trimming pared 3 bases from V and 13 bases from J, leaving 16 bases between. CDR1 and CDR2 from the germline V gene are SGHTA and FQGNSA. This CDR3 region has 14 residues. The CDR3 is CASSFDGGGRPLHF. The CDR3 DNA is TGTGCCAGCAGCTTTGACGGAGGTGGAAGGCCCCTCCACTTT.

The table lists this clonotype with many counts. This chain uses TRBV2 with TRBJ1-4; D is possibly TRBD1 (5 bases). Trimming left V 1 base short and J 6 bases short, with 9 bases between. CDR1 is SNHLY and CDR2 is FYNNEI in the germline V gene. The CDR3 length is 14 residues. The CDR3 nucleotides are TGTGCCAGCAGTGAAGGGCAGGGATATGAAAAACTGTTTTTT. This sequence encodes CASSEGQGYEKLFF.

This sequence joins TRBV25-1 and TRBJ2-7; D unresolved. Germline assignment: CDR1 MGHDK and CDR2 SYGVNS. V dropped 2 bases and J dropped 6 bases, with 14 bases sitting between them. This CDR3 contains 14 residues. The CDR3 is CASSELGNPSEQYF. In DNA form, the CDR3 reads TGTGCCAGCAGTGAACTCGGCAATCCGTCCGAGCAGTACTTC.

This rearrangement joins TRBV2 to TRBJ1-4; 8 bases line up with TRBD1. Germline V lookup: CDR1 SNHLY, CDR2 FYNNEI. V lost 8 bases and J lost 5; bases outside the gene matches: 10. CDR3 length: 15 amino acids. The CDR3 bases are TGTGCCAGCGGACAGGGCGGGACGTTGAATGAAAAACTGTTTTTT. This gives the protein CASGQGGTLNEKLFF.

About this clonotype itself: A junction boundary mismatches the germline segment, possibly from a read error. The rearrangement uses TRBV10-3 and TRBJ2-7; TRBD1 matches 11 bases. This CDR3 comprises 13 residues. Looked up from germline, CDR1 is ENHRY and CDR2 is SYGVKD. The CDR3 DNA is TGTGCCATCAGTGGGACAGGGGGCAACGAGCGGTACTTC. This codes for CAISGTGGNERYF.

This clonotype has more than one count but fewer than ten. J is TRBJ1-1 and V is TRBV27; the D is unclear. The CDR3 sequence is 15 residues long. In germline, CDR1 is MNHEY, CDR2 SMNVEV (reference sequence). V lost 6 bases, J lost 3 bases, and 17 bases lay in between. CDR3 bases: TGTGCCAGCAGCCCCTCTAGGGAGGATCACACTGAAGCTTTCTTT. This encodes CASSPSREDHTEAFF.

The chain carries TRBV29-1 and TRBJ2-5, with 11 bases lining up with TRBD1. The CDR3 extends over 14 amino acids. J was trimmed by 1 base and V by 6 bases; bases with no gene match: 4. Germline CDR1 SQVTM, CDR2 ANQGSEA. The CDR3 bases are TGCAGCGTGGGGGACAGGGGGTTCCAAGAGACCCAGTACTTC. Encoded protein: CSVGDRGFQETQYF. Full variable domain (rest looked up from reference TRBV29-1 and TRBJ2-5): SAVISQKPSRDICQRGTSLTIQCQVDSQVTMMFWYRQQPGQSLTLIATANQGSEATYESGFVIDKFPISRPNLTFSTLTVSNMSPEDSSIYLCSVGDRGFQETQYFGPGTRLLVL.

This sequence joins TRBV12-5 and TRBJ1-1; D gene ambiguous. The germline V gene encodes CDR1 LGHNT and CDR2 FRNRAP. The CDR3 totals 12 residues. The V end was cut by 3 bases, the J end by 2 bases, with 4 bases between. The CDR3 bases are TGTGCTAGTGGTTTTTTCAACACTGAAGCTTTCTTT. It yields the protein CASGFFNTEAFF.

J is TRBJ1-3 and V is TRBV20-1; no firm D call. Germline V CDR1 and CDR2: DFQATT, SNEGSKA (reference sequence). The CDR3 totals 14 residues. V was shortened by 3 bases and J by 4 bases, with 13 bases between the two germline ends. DNA of the CDR3: TGCAGTGCTAGCCCCGATCGGACCGGAAACACCATATATTTT. It is translated as CSASPDRTGNTIYF.

The chain has TRBV2 and TRBJ2-7; D possibly corresponds to TRBD2 (7 bases). V lost 6 bases, J lost 4 bases, and 13 bases lay in between. Germline V gives CDR1 SNHLY, CDR2 FYNNEI. This CDR3 is 13 amino acids long. CDR3 protein: CASRGGGPYEQYF. Written as DNA, the CDR3 is TGTGCCAGCAGAGGGGGGGGTCCATACGAGCAGTACTTC.

This chain uses TRBV2 with TRBJ2-7, with 9 nucleotides matching TRBD2. V shed 4 bases, J shed 5 bases, and the junction held 15 bases outside the gene matches. The CDR3 loop spans 17 amino acids. CDR1 SNHLY and CDR2 FYNNEI come from the germline V gene. The CDR3: CASSARTPSGGLDEQYF. The CDR3 bases are TGTGCCAGCAGTGCTCGTACCCCCAGCGGGGGGTTAGACGAGCAGTACTTC.